This entry lists 8 T cell receptor beta chains sequenced from one sample in a study of cytomegalovirus exposure and HLA in healthy donors. The PCR used 60 Vbeta and 13 Jbeta primers. Clones were read by immunoSEQ multiplex PCR, and TCRdb kept only the in-frame ones, dropping some. The sample has more than 110,000 clones, 76% seen once. Sequencing used PBMCs. Every receptor here comes from a man younger than 30 in good health and CMV-seronegative.

The V gene is TRBV18, the J gene TRBJ2-3; no clear D. Per the germline V gene, CDR1 is KGHSH and CDR2 is LQKENI. The CDR3 contains 13 residues. V lost 3 bases and J lost 1, with 5 bases in between. This CDR3 reads CASSPPGTDTQYF. The CDR3 bases are TGTGCCAGCTCACCGCCGGGCACAGATACGCAGTATTTT.

The chain has TRBV16 and TRBJ1-2; D remains ambiguous. CDR1 and CDR2 (germline): KGHSY, FQNENV. This CDR3 spans 12 amino acids. V was cut by 2 bases and J by 4 bases, with 5 bases left in between. The CDR3 sequence: CASSQLSYGYTF. As DNA, the CDR3 is TGTGCCAGCAGCCAACTTAGCTATGGCTACACCTTC.

The chain has TRBV5-6 and TRBJ1-3; tentatively, D is TRBD1 (6 bases). Germline loops: CDR1 SGHDT, CDR2 YYEEEE. Between the trimmed V and J ends, which lost 0 bases and 1 base, there was a span of 14 bases. The CDR3 consists of 17 residues. CDR3 loop: CASSLAPDSQSGNTIYF. The CDR3 bases are TGTGCCAGCAGCTTGGCTCCGGACAGCCAGTCTGGAAACACCATATATTTT.

This rearrangement joins TRBV5-5 to TRBJ1-1; 8 bases line up with TRBD1. J lost 1 base, V lost 2 bases, and 1 base had no gene match. CDR3 size: 14 residues. CDR1 is SGHKS, CDR2 YYEKEE, per germline (reference sequence). CDR3 protein: CASSFGTGNTEAFF. For the CDR3, the DNA is TGTGCCAGCAGCTTTGGGACAGGGAACACTGAAGCTTTCTTT.

This clone showed up just once. This chain joins TRBV27 and TRBJ1-2; 12 positions match TRBD1. The CDR3 runs to 18 residues. The junction had 11 bases not matched to a gene; V was cut back by 5 bases and J by 1 base. The germline V gene encodes CDR1 MNHEY and CDR2 SMNVEV (reference sequence). The CDR3, as DNA: TGTGCCAGCAGTCAATCCGGGACAGGGGGCAGAGATAACTATGGCTACACCTTC. Translated, it gives CASSQSGTGGRDNYGYTF.

Worth noting for this clone: At one boundary the junction diverges from the germline segment, which might be a read error. The genes are TRBV5-1 and TRBJ2-5; 9 nucleotides line up with TRBD2. The DNA end lines up better with TRBJ2-7; the J call may be wrong. Germline CDR1 SGHRS, CDR2 YFSETQ. The CDR3 loop spans 15 amino acids. The DNA of the CDR3 is TGCGCCAGCACCTTGACGGCTAGCGGGGTCTACGAGCAGTACTTC. Its protein is CASTLTASGVYEQYF.

V usage is TRBV27 and J usage is TRBJ2-7, with 10 bases fitting TRBD2. Germline assignment: CDR1 MNHEY and CDR2 SMNVEV (reference sequence). The V segment lost 5 bases and the J segment 7 bases; nucleotides outside the gene matches: 11. The CDR3 has 15 residues. In DNA, the CDR3 is TGTGCCAGCAGTGTTCTAGCGGGAGCCTCAGGGGAGCAGTACTTC. Encoded protein: CASSVLAGASGEQYF.

The rearrangement joins TRBV30 to TRBJ2-7; perhaps TRBD1 as D (5 bases). This CDR3 is built from 13 residues. The germline V gene encodes CDR1 GTSNPN and CDR2 SVGIG (reference sequence). Deletions cut 1 base from V and 7 bases from J, with 14 bases between. The CDR3 coding sequence is TGTGCCTGGAGTGCCCCGTCGACAGAAGAGCAGTACTTC. Translated: CAWSAPSTEEQYF.